The next 15 T cell receptor beta chains were all read from a single sample in a study of shared clonotypes between healthy human individuals. Terminally differentiated effector memory CD45RA+ cells were excluded from the naive CD8 cells, which were CD45RO-negative and positively selected for CCR7. Using immunoSEQ multiplex PCR, the repertoire was profiled, and TCRdb retains in-frame clones only, with some absent. The table lists millions of clones, less than 95% of them singletons. Input material: naive CD8+ T cells sorted from blood. Receptors were obtained from a man in his late teens or twenties in good health.

The chain recombines TRBV6-1 with TRBJ2-2; D is undetermined. The CDR3 runs 17 residues. Germline lookup yields CDR1 MNHNS and CDR2 SASEGT. Trimming shortened V by 1 base and J by 3 bases, and 15 bases separated the two germline ends. The DNA for the CDR3 is TGTGCCAGCAGTGAAGTTGGCCGTGAGATCGACACCGGGGAGCTGTTTTTT. Its protein is CASSEVGREIDTGELFF.

J is TRBJ1-1 and V is TRBV4-1; D unclear. This CDR3 has 15 amino acids. V dropped 0 bases and J dropped 2 bases, with 10 bases sitting between them. Germline V gene sequence: CDR1 MGHRA, CDR2 YSYEKL. CDR3 sequence: CASSQDPGKNTEAFF. CDR3 DNA sequence: TGCGCCAGCAGCCAAGATCCAGGTAAAAACACTGAAGCTTTCTTT.

The rearrangement links TRBV13 to TRBJ2-7; unclear D gene. CDR1 and CDR2 from the germline V gene are PRHDT and FYEKMQ (reference sequence). V lost 4 bases to trimming and J lost 0 bases, with 10 bases between them. The CDR3 totals 14 residues. This CDR3 is CASSSPQSSYEQYF. CDR3 DNA sequence: TGTGCCAGCAGCTCCCCCCAGAGCTCCTACGAGCAGTACTTC.

The chain links TRBV5-4 to TRBJ2-6, with a tentative D call TRBD2 (5 bases). Looked up from germline, CDR1 is SGHNT and CDR2 is YYREEE (reference sequence). The CDR3 has 16 residues. The V gene lost 3 bases and the J gene lost 4 bases, with 14 bases spanning the gap. The CDR3 loop is CASSSPGIEGANVLTF. As DNA, the CDR3 is TGTGCCAGCAGCTCCCCGGGAATCGAAGGGGCCAACGTCCTGACTTTC.

A single count supports this clone. The chain couples TRBV13 to TRBJ2-7, with a possible D match to TRBD1 (6 bases). The CDR3 has 14 residues. Germline CDR1 and CDR2: PRHDT and FYEKMQ (reference sequence). V lost 4 bases and J lost 1, with 11 bases in between. CDR3 sequence: CASSSRTESYEQYF. DNA for the CDR3: TGTGCCAGCAGCTCCCGGACAGAGTCCTACGAGCAGTACTTC. The variable domain in full, with the rest retrieved from reference TRBV13 and TRBJ2-7, is AAGVIQSPRHLIKEKRETATLKCYPIPRHDTVYWYQQGPGQDPQFLISFYEKMQSDKGSIPDRFSAQQFSDYHSELNMSSLELGDSALYFCASSSRTESYEQYFGPGTRLTVT.

The CDR3 DNA is TGCGCCAGCAGCCCCAGGGGTGTTACCTCTGAAGCTTTCTTT. It codes for CASSPRGVTSEAFF. The chain links TRBV4-1 to TRBJ1-1; possible D gene TRBD1, 6 bases. Germline V lookup: CDR1 MGHRA, CDR2 YSYEKL. The V end lost 4 bases, the J end lost 6 bases, and 15 bases lay between the germline ends. The CDR3 has 14 amino acids.

The chain recombines TRBV7-9 with TRBJ2-5; 7 bases are shared with TRBD2. The junction had 20 bases not matched to a gene; V was cut back by 5 bases and J by 5 bases. The CDR3 has 18 residues. Germline assignment: CDR1 SEHNR and CDR2 FQNEAQ (reference sequence). In DNA, the CDR3 is TGTGCCAGCAGCGAGCTGTTCCAGGGAGGGACCGAAGGGGAGACCCAGTACTTC. This encodes CASSELFQGGTEGETQYF.

This sequence joins TRBV27 and TRBJ2-1; 8 nucleotides agree with TRBD1. Germline V CDR1 and CDR2: MNHEY, SMNVEV (reference sequence). J lost 4 bases, V lost 8 bases, and 7 bases had no gene match. This CDR3 contains 14 residues. This CDR3 is CASGSGQGYNEQFF. The CDR3 coding sequence is TGTGCCAGCGGGTCTGGACAGGGATACAATGAGCAGTTCTTC.

Concerning this clone itself: Other DNA variants within this sample encode the same CDR3. This chain uses TRBV4-3 with TRBJ2-5, with 8 bases lining up with TRBD1. The germline V gene encodes CDR1 LGHNA and CDR2 YSLEER. Trimming removed 0 bases from V and 4 bases from J; junction bases left unmatched: 4. The CDR3 spans 15 residues. Here the CDR3 DNA reads TGCGCCAGCAGCCAAGACAGGGGGCTAGGAGAGACCCAGTACTTC. It codes for CASSQDRGLGETQYF.

This chain uses TRBV30 with TRBJ2-7; the match to TRBD1 covers 9 bases. V lost 3 bases and J lost 7; bases outside the gene matches: 10. The CDR3 spans 14 residues. Germline CDR1 GTSNPN, CDR2 SVGIG (reference sequence). CDR3 DNA sequence: TGTGCCTGGAGGGAAACAGGGGGCTCTGGGGAGCAGTACTTC. Protein sequence: CAWRETGGSGEQYF.

This sequence joins TRBV5-1 and TRBJ1-2; the D gene is possibly TRBD1 (5 bases). Germline loops: CDR1 SGHRS, CDR2 YFSETQ. There are 14 residues in the CDR3. The ends were cut back, 4 bases at V and 6 bases at J, with 16 bases in the middle. The CDR3 sequence is CASSPEIRDHGYTF. The CDR3 coding sequence is TGCGCCAGCAGCCCTGAAATTCGGGACCATGGCTACACCTTC.

Notes on this clone: At the DNA level, this CDR3 is encoded by other sequences in the same sample as well. The chain links TRBV27 to TRBJ2-3; 12 nucleotides match TRBD2. Germline values: CDR1 MNHEY, CDR2 SMNVEV (reference sequence). Trimming cost V 4 bases and J 3 bases; bases outside gene matches: 2. The CDR3 has 15 amino acids. The CDR3 loop reads CASSSLAGGTDTQYF. CDR3 sequence (DNA): TGTGCCAGCAGTTCACTAGCGGGGGGAACAGATACGCAGTATTTT.

Of note for this clone: Other DNA sequences in this sample translate to the same CDR3. V and J are TRBV5-1 and TRBJ1-3; D is undetermined. This CDR3 region has 15 residues. Per germline, CDR1 SGHRS and CDR2 YFSETQ. Trimming removed 0 bases from V and 2 bases from J, with 9 bases in between. DNA of the CDR3: TGCGCCAGCAGCTTGGATGGTACTCCTGGAAACACCATATATTTT. Residues: CASSLDGTPGNTIYF.

The V and J genes are TRBV5-1 and TRBJ2-7; 9 bases agree with TRBD2. This CDR3 has 15 amino acids. After removal of 4 bases from V and 7 bases from J, the junction contained 12 bases not matched to a gene. Germline lookup yields CDR1 SGHRS and CDR2 YFSETQ. This CDR3 is CASSPYSGGPTEQYF. The CDR3 DNA sequence: TGCGCCAGCAGCCCTTACAGCGGGGGGCCTACGGAGCAGTACTTC.

This sequence joins TRBV11-2 and TRBJ2-5; D not resolved. CDR1 and CDR2 from the germline V gene are SGHAT and FQNNGV. The CDR3 runs to 15 residues. Trimming took 0 bases from V and 1 from J, leaving 9 bases between them. For the CDR3, the DNA is TGTGCCAGCAGCTTAGAATTTTCATTCCAAGAGACCCAGTACTTC. Its translation is CASSLEFSFQETQYF.